This section outlines one TCR beta chain sequence together with its context. The sample has other DNA sequences that encode this CDR3 too. Sorted-subset replicate PCR reactions contained approximately 190 ng DNA, corresponding to approximately 30,000 T cell genomes. The data were produced by immunoSEQ multiplex PCR, yet TCRdb's version contains in-frame clones alone and is incomplete. The sample has approximately 720,000 clones; around 72% are singletons. The entry originates in a study of shared clonotypes between healthy human individuals. The V segment lost 6 bases and the J segment 1 base; nucleotides outside the gene matches: 6. This CDR3 is 14 amino acids long. Germline V gives CDR1 LNHDA, CDR2 SQIVND (reference sequence).

Material: memory CD4+ T cells sorted from blood. Specified subset: CD45RA-negative fraction. V gene TRBV19 combines with J gene TRBJ2-7; 7 positions match TRBD1. The source is a woman in her twenties or thirties in good health. The CDR3 is CASSPRQGSYEQYF. The CDR3, as DNA: TGTGCCAGTAGCCCGCGACAGGGTTCCTACGAGCAGTACTTC.